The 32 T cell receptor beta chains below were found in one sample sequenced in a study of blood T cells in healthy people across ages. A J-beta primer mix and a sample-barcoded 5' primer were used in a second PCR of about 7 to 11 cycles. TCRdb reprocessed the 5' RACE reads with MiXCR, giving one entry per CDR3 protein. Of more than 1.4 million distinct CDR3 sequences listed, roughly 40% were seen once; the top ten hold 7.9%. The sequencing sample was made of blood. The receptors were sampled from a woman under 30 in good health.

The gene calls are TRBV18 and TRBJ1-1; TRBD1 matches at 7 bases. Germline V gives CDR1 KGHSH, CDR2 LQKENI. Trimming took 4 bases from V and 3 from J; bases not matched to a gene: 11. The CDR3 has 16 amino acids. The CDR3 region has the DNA TGTGCCAGCTCACTGTCGACAGGGAAATGGGACACTGAAGCTTTCTTT. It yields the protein CASSLSTGKWDTEAFF.

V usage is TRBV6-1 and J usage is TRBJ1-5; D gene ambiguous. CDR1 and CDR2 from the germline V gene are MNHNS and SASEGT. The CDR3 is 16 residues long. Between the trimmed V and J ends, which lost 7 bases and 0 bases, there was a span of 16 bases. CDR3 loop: CASTTKAVYSNQPQHF. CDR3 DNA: TGTGCCAGCACCACGAAGGCAGTCTATAGCAATCAGCCCCAGCATTTT.

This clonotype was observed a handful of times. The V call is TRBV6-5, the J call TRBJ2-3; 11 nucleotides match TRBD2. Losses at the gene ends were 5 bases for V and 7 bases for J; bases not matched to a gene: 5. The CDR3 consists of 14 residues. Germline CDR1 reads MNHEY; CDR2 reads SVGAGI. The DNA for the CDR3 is TGTGCCAGCAGTATCGGGACTAGCGGTAATACGCAGTATTTT. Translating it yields CASSIGTSGNTQYF.

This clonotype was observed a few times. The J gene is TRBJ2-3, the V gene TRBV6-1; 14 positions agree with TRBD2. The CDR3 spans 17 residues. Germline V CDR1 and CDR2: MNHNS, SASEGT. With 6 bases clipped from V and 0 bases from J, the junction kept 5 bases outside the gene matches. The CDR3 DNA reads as TGTGCCAGCAGACGGACTAGCGGGGGGCTTAGCACAGATACGCAGTATTTT. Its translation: CASRRTSGGLSTDTQYF.

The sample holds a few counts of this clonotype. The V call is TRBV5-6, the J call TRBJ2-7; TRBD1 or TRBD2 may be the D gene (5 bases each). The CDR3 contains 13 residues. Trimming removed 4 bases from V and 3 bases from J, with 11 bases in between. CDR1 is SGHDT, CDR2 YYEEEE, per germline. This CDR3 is CASSRRDGYEQYF. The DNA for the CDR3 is TGTGCCAGCAGCCGAAGGGACGGCTACGAGCAGTACTTC.

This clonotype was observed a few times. CDR3 in amino acids: CSASEGASGREQFF. The CDR3 bases are TGCAGTGCTAGCGAGGGTGCTAGCGGGAGGGAGCAGTTCTTC. The chain couples TRBV20-1 to TRBJ2-1, with TRBD2 matching over 11 bases. Germline values: CDR1 DFQATT, CDR2 SNEGSKA (reference sequence). The V segment lost 3 bases and the J segment 10 bases; nucleotides outside the gene matches: 8. The CDR3 totals 14 residues.

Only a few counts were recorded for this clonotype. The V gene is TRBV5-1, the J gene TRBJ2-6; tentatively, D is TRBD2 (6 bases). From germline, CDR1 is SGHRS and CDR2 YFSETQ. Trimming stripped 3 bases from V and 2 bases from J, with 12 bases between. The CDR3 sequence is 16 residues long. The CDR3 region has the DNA TGCGCCAGCAGCTCCTTCCCTAGCGCTGGGGCCAACGTCCTGACTTTC. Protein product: CASSSFPSAGANVLTF.

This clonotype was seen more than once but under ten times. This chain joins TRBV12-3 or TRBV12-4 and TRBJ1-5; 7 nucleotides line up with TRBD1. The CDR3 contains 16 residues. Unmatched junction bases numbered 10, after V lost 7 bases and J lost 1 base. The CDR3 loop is CASNIQGHTSNQPQHF. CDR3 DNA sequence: TGTGCCAGCAATATACAGGGGCATACAAGCAATCAGCCCCAGCATTTT.

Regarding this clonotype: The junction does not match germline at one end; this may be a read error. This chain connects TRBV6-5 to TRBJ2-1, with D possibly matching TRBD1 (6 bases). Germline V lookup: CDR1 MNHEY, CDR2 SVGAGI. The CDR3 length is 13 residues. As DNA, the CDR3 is TGTGCCAGCAAGCAGGGGCTGACCGGGGAGCTGTTCTTC. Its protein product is CASKQGLTGELFF.

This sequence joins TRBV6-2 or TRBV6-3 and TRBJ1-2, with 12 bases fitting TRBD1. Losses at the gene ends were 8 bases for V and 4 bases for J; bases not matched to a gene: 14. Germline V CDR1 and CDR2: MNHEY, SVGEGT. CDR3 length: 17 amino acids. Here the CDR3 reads CASGVPGQGALRYGYTF. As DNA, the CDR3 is TGTGCCAGCGGAGTACCGGGACAGGGGGCACTCCGCTATGGCTACACCTTC.

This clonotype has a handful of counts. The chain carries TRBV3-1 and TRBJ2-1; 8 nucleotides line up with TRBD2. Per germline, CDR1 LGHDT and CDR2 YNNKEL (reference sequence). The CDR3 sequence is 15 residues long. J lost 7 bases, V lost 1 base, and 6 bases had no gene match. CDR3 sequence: CASSQGSGGANEQFF. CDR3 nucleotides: TGTGCCAGCAGCCAAGGGAGCGGGGGCGCTAATGAGCAGTTCTTC.

The CDR3 spells CASSPARGRGYTF. The DNA for the CDR3 is TGTGCCAGCAGCCCCGCCAGAGGCCGGGGCTACACCTTC. The chain has TRBV27 and TRBJ1-2; the D is unclear. Trimming removed 6 bases at V and 8 bases at J, with 16 bases between. Germline lookup yields CDR1 MNHEY and CDR2 SMNVEV (reference sequence). The CDR3 spans 13 residues.

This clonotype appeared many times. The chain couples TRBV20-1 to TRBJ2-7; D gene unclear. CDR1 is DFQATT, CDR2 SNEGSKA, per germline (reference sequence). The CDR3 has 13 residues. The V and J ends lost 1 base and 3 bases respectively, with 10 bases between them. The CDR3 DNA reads TGCAGTGCTAGAGGAGTGGAAAGCTACGAGCAGTACTTC. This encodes CSARGVESYEQYF.

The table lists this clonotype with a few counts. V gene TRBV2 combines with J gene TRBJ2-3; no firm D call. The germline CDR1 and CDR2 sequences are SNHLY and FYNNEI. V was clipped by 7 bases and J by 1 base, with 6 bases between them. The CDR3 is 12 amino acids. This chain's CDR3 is CASIPGTDTQYF. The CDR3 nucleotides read TGTGCCAGCATCCCTGGCACAGATACGCAGTATTTT.

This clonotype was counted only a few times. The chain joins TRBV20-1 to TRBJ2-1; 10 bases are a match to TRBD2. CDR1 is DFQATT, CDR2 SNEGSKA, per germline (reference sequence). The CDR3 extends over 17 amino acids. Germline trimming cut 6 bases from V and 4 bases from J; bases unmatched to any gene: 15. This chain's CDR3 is CSAQALAGSVSYNEQFF. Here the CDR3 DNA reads TGCAGTGCCCAGGCACTAGCGGGGTCTGTCAGTTACAATGAGCAGTTCTTC.

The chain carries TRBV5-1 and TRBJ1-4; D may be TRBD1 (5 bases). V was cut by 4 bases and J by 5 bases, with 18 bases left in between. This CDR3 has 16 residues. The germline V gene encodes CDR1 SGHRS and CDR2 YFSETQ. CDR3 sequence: CASSPEVGGWNEKLFF. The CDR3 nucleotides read TGCGCCAGCAGCCCGGAGGTCGGGGGTTGGAATGAAAAACTGTTTTTT.

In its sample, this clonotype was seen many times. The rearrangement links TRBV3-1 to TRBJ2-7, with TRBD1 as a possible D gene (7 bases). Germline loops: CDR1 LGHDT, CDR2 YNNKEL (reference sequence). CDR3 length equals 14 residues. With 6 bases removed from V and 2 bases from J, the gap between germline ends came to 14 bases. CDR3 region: CASRRGTATYEQYF. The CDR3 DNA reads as TGTGCCAGCAGACGCGGGACAGCCACCTACGAGCAGTACTTC.

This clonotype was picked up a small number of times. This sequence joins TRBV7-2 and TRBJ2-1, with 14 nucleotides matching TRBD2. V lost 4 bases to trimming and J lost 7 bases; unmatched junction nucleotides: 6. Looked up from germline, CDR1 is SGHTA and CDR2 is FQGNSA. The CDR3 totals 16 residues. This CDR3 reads CASSSLGTSGRNEQFF. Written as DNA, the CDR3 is TGTGCCAGCAGCTCCCTCGGGACTAGCGGGAGAAATGAGCAGTTCTTC.

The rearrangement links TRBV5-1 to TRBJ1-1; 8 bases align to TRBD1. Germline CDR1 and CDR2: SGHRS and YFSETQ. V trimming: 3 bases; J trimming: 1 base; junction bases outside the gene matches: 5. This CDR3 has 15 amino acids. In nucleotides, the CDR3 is TGCGCCAGCAGCTGTTTACAGGGGGGGAACACTGAAGCTTTCTTT. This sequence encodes CASSCLQGGNTEAFF.

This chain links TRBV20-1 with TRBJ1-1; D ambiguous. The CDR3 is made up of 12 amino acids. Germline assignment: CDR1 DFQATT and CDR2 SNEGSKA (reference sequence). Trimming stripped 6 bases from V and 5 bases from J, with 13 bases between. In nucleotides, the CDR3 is TGCAGTGCACTAGCACTGGGAACTGAAGCTTTCTTT. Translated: CSALALGTEAFF.

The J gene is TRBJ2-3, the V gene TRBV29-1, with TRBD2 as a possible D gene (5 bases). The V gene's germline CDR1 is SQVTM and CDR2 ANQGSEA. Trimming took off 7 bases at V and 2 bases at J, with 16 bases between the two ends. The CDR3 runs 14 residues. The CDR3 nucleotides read TGCAGCGGGGCGGGCGCCCTTACCACAGATACGCAGTATTTT. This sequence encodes CSGAGALTTDTQYF.

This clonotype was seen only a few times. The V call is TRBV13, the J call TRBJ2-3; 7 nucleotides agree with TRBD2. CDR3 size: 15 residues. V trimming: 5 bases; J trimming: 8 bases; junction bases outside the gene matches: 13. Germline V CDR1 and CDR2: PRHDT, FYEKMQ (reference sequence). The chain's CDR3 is CASSPMLAVHGTQYF. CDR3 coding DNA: TGTGCCAGCAGCCCCATGCTAGCGGTACATGGTACGCAGTATTTT.

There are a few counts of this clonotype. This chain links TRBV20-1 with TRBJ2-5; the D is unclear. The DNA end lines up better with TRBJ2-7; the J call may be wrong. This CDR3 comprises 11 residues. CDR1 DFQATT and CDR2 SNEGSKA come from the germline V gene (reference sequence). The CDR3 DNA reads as TGCAGTGCTAGAGATAACAGCGAGCAGTACTTC. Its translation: CSARDNSEQYF.

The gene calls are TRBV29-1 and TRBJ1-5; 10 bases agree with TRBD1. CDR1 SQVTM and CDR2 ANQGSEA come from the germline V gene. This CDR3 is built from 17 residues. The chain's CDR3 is CNATGQGGYYFNQPQHF. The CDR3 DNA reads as TGCAACGCCACCGGACAGGGGGGCTACTATTTCAATCAGCCCCAGCATTTT.

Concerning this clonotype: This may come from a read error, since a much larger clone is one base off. The CDR3, as DNA: TGCAGTGCTAGTAGGGCGGGGGAAGACAATGAGCAGTACTTC. Translated, it gives CSASRAGEDNEQYF. J is TRBJ2-5 and V is TRBV20-1, with 7 bases matching TRBD2. The CDR3 spans 14 residues. Germline CDR1 is DFQATT and CDR2 is SNEGSKA (reference sequence). The trim removed 3 bases at V and 11 bases at J, leaving 15 bases unmatched.

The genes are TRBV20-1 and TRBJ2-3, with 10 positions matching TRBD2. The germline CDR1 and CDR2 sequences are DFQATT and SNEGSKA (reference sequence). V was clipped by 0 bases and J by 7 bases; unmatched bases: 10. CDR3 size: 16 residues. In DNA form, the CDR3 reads TGCAGTGCTAGAGATCCGGGACTAGCGTTGCCCTATACGCAGTATTTT. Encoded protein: CSARDPGLALPYTQYF.

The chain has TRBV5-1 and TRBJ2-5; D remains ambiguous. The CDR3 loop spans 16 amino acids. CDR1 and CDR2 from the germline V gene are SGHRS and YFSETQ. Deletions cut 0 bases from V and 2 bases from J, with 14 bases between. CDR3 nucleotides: TGCGCCAGCAGCTTGGCAACCAGACCCGAACAAGAGACCCAGTACTTC. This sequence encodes CASSLATRPEQETQYF.

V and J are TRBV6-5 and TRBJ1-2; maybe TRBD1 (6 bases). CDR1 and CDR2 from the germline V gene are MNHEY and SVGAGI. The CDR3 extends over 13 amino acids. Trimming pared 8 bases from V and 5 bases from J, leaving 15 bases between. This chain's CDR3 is CASGRTDLYGYTF. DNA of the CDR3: TGTGCCAGCGGAAGGACAGACCTTTATGGCTACACCTTC.

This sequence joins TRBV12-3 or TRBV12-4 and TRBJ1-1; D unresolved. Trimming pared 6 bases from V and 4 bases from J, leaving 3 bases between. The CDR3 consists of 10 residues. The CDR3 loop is CASRITEAFF. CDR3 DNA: TGTGCCAGCAGAATCACTGAAGCTTTCTTT.

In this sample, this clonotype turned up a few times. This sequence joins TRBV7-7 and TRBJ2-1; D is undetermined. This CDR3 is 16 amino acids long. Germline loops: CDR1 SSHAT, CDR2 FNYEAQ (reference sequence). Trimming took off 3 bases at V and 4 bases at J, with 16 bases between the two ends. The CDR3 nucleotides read TGTGCCAGCAGCTTCCAAACTTCGGAACCTTACAATGAGCAGTTCTTC. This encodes CASSFQTSEPYNEQFF.

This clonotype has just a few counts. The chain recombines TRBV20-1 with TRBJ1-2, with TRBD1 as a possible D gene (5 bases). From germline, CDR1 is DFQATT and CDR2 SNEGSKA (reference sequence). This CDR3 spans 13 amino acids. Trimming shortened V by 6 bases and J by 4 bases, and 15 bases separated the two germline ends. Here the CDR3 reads CSAERAGPYGYTF. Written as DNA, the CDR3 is TGCAGTGCAGAGAGGGCAGGGCCCTATGGCTACACCTTC.

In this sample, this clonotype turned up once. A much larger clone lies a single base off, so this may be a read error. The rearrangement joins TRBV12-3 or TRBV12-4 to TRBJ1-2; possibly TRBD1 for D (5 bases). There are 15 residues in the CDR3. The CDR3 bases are TGTACCAGCAGTTTAGGGGTCAGGGAGCACTATGGCTACACCTTC. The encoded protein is CTSSLGVREHYGYTF.